These 18 T cell receptor beta chains were all obtained from the same sample, sequenced in a study of blood T cell repertoires in COVID-19. Here immunoSEQ multiplex PCR was the method, and the copy in TCRdb shows in-frame clones only, minus some. Here the sample spans approximately 170,000 clones, around 80% being singletons. Sequenced sample: PBMCs or T cells enriched from blood (not recorded which). The receptors here all came from a woman aged 50 to 60 in a cohort exposed to, infected with or recovered from COVID-19 (not recorded which).

The chain employs TRBV19 and TRBJ2-3, with D hard to call. Germline CDR1 reads LNHDA; CDR2 reads SQIVND (reference sequence). Trimming stripped 4 bases from V and 0 bases from J, with 11 bases between. The CDR3 is made up of 15 amino acids. The CDR3 bases are TGTGCCAGTAGTACCCTCAGCGCGAGCACAGATACGCAGTATTTT. Translating gives CASSTLSASTDTQYF.

The V call is TRBV29-1, the J call TRBJ2-3; no firm D call. Trimming left V 4 bases short and J 6 bases short, with 8 bases between. In germline, CDR1 is SQVTM, CDR2 ANQGSEA. The length of the CDR3 is 11 residues. The CDR3 DNA reads TGCAGCGTTGGACTTGGGGATACGCAGTATTTT. Its translation is CSVGLGDTQYF.

The CDR3 DNA follows: TGTGCCAGCAGTGAAAGGACAGTTGCAACTAATGAAAAACTGTTTTTT. Its protein is CASSERTVATNEKLFF. The V and J genes are TRBV6-1 and TRBJ1-4; D might be TRBD1 (6 bases). Looked up from germline, CDR1 is MNHNS and CDR2 is SASEGT. V dropped 2 bases and J dropped 0 bases, with 10 bases sitting between them. This CDR3 contains 16 residues.

V and J are TRBV11-2 and TRBJ2-2; 7 nucleotides match TRBD1. In germline, CDR1 is SGHAT, CDR2 FQNNGV. Unmatched junction bases numbered 9, after V lost 4 bases and J lost 1 base. The CDR3 is 17 amino acids. The DNA for the CDR3 is TGTGCCAGCAGCTCCGGGACAGCCTCTGTGAACACCGGGGAGCTGTTTTTT. Translated, it gives CASSSGTASVNTGELFF. The whole variable domain, filled in from reference TRBV11-2 and TRBJ2-2, reads EAGVAQSPRYKIIEKRQSVAFWCNPISGHATLYWYQQILGQGPKLLIQFQNNGVVDDSQLPKDRFSAERLKGVDSTLKIQPAKLEDSAVYLCASSSGTASVNTGELFFGEGSRLTVL.

The rearrangement links TRBV27 to TRBJ2-6; 12 bases line up with TRBD1. V dropped 3 bases and J dropped 4; count of bases not matched to a gene: 7. The germline gives CDR1 MNHEY, CDR2 SMNVEV (reference sequence). This CDR3 spans 18 amino acids. This CDR3 is CASSFLGQGARGANVLTF. CDR3 nucleotides: TGTGCCAGCAGTTTCTTGGGACAGGGGGCGCGCGGGGCCAACGTCCTGACTTTC. Complete variable domain (other parts from reference TRBV27 and TRBJ2-6): EAQVTQNPRYLITVTGKKLTVTCSQNMNHEYMSWYRQDPGLGLRQIYYSMNVEVTDKGDVPEGYKVSRKEKRNFPLILESPSPNQTSLYFCASSFLGQGARGANVLTFGAGSRLTVL.

The rearrangement uses TRBV6-1 and TRBJ2-1; 11 positions match TRBD2. The CDR3 is 17 amino acids. Germline CDR1 reads MNHNS; CDR2 reads SASEGT. V dropped 2 bases and J dropped 0; count of bases not matched to a gene: 3. The CDR3 sequence: CASSEITSGSSYNEQFF. The CDR3 nucleotides read TGTGCCAGCAGTGAAATAACTAGCGGGAGCTCCTACAATGAGCAGTTCTTC.

V and J are TRBV10-1 and TRBJ1-6; a weak D match, TRBD1 (6 bases). V lost 0 bases and J 7 bases, leaving 10 bases between the germline ends. Germline CDR1 reads WNHNN; CDR2 reads SYGVQD (reference sequence). CDR3 length: 15 residues. CDR3 loop: CASSESRTGNSPLHF. The DNA for the CDR3 is TGCGCCAGCAGTGAGTCGAGAACAGGGAATTCACCCCTCCACTTT.

This clone was seen only once. The chain links TRBV5-1 to TRBJ1-4; 10 bases agree with TRBD1. J lost 8 bases, V lost 0 bases, and 4 bases had no gene match. The CDR3 loop spans 15 amino acids. Germline values: CDR1 SGHRS, CDR2 YFSETQ. The CDR3 DNA reads TGCGCCAGCAGCTTGGAGGGACAGGGGAGGGAAAAACTGTTTTTT. This codes for CASSLEGQGREKLFF. The full variable domain, with the rest looked up from reference TRBV5-1 and TRBJ1-4, is KAGVTQTPRYLIKTRGQQVTLSCSPISGHRSVSWYQQTPGQGLQFLFEYFSETQRNKGNFPGRFSGRQFSNSRSEMNVSTLELGDSALYLCASSLEGQGREKLFFGSGTQLSVL.

The chain employs TRBV7-2 and TRBJ2-5; 11 bases agree with TRBD2. Germline-derived CDR1 and CDR2 are SGHTA and FQGNSA. V was pared by 2 bases and J by 5 bases, with 13 bases of the junction left unmatched. The CDR3 is made up of 18 amino acids. CDR3 nucleotides: TGTGCCAGCAGCTTACTGGGCAAATTAGCGGGGGGGAGGGAGACCCAGTACTTC. Translating it yields CASSLLGKLAGGRETQYF.

This clone was observed a single time. This rearrangement joins TRBV7-9 to TRBJ2-5, with 7 nucleotides matching TRBD1. From germline, CDR1 is SEHNR and CDR2 FQNEAQ (reference sequence). The V and J ends lost 10 bases and 2 bases, in that order; junction bases with no gene match: 4. CDR3 length: 12 residues. CDR3 in DNA: TGTGCCAACGGGACAGCTCAAGAGACCCAGTACTTC. Translating it yields CANGTAQETQYF.

V is TRBV5-1 and J is TRBJ2-3, with a tentative D call TRBD2 (7 bases). This CDR3 comprises 15 residues. Per the germline V gene, CDR1 is SGHRS and CDR2 is YFSETQ. Trimming shortened V by 2 bases and J by 3 bases, and 13 bases separated the two germline ends. CDR3 amino acids: CASSLQGGFTDTQYF. CDR3 coding DNA: TGCGCCAGCAGCTTACAGGGAGGGTTTACAGATACGCAGTATTTT.

V and J are TRBV6-6 and TRBJ2-7; 12 bases agree with TRBD1. This CDR3 is built from 18 residues. In germline, CDR1 is MNHNY, CDR2 SVGAGI (reference sequence). Trimming removed 5 bases from V and 4 bases from J; junction bases left unmatched: 15. The CDR3 coding sequence is TGTGCCAGCAGTCCTGGGACAGGGGGCACCCTAAGTCAGTACGAGCAGTACTTC. It codes for CASSPGTGGTLSQYEQYF.

This clone was recorded once. V and J are TRBV13 and TRBJ2-7; 9 nucleotides align to TRBD2. Germline CDR1 PRHDT, CDR2 FYEKMQ (reference sequence). Germline trimming cut 0 bases from V and 7 bases from J; bases unmatched to any gene: 16. The CDR3 is 18 residues long. This chain's CDR3 is CASSLGGGRGAGGREQYF. CDR3 coding DNA: TGTGCCAGCAGCTTAGGAGGAGGGCGCGGAGCGGGGGGACGAGAGCAGTACTTC.

The chain combines TRBV15 with TRBJ2-5, with 11 bases lining up with TRBD2. Germline trimming cut 1 base from V and 0 bases from J; bases unmatched to any gene: 4. The V gene's germline CDR1 is LNHNV and CDR2 YYDKDF (reference sequence). This CDR3 spans 17 amino acids. The CDR3 loop reads CATSRGLAGTYQETQYF. CDR3 bases: TGTGCCACCAGCAGAGGACTAGCGGGGACGTACCAAGAGACCCAGTACTTC.

The chain uses TRBV24-1 and TRBJ2-3, with D perhaps matching TRBD1 (5 bases). The CDR3 covers 14 residues. Trimming took 9 bases from V and 5 from J, leaving 17 bases between them. Germline V CDR1 and CDR2: KGHDR, SFDVKD. For the CDR3, the DNA is TGTGCCACCGGCCCGACAGCGCCTAGAGATACGCAGTATTTT. The encoded protein is CATGPTAPRDTQYF.

This clone was found many times. V gene TRBV5-4 combines with J gene TRBJ2-5, with D unresolved. This CDR3 has 13 amino acids. Germline values: CDR1 SGHNT, CDR2 YYREEE (reference sequence). V was shortened by 2 bases and J by 3 bases, with 8 bases between the two germline ends. CDR3 sequence reads: CASSFPQKETQYF. CDR3 in DNA: TGTGCCAGCAGCTTTCCCCAGAAAGAGACCCAGTACTTC.

The chain is built from TRBV28 and TRBJ2-5; the match to TRBD2 covers 10 bases. CDR1 and CDR2 from the germline V gene are MDHEN and SYDVKM. CDR3 length: 16 residues. Trimming at V came to 4 bases and at J to 3 bases, leaving 8 bases not matched to a gene. CDR3 residues: CASSSALAGSKETQYF. The CDR3 DNA is TGTGCCAGCAGTTCAGCACTAGCGGGATCGAAAGAGACCCAGTACTTC. The variable domain in full, with the rest retrieved from reference TRBV28 and TRBJ2-5, is DVKVTQSSRYLVKRTGEKVFLECVQDMDHENMFWYRQDPGLGLRLIYFSYDVKMKEKGDIPEGYSVSREKKERFSLILESASTNQTSMYLCASSSALAGSKETQYFGPGTRLLVL.

CDR3 nucleotides: TGTGCCAGCACACGGGGGGCTGGAAACACCATATATTTT. Amino acid sequence: CASTRGAGNTIYF. This chain joins TRBV6-6 and TRBJ1-3; perhaps TRBD1 as D (5 bases). CDR3 length: 13 residues. Looked up from germline, CDR1 is MNHNY and CDR2 is SVGAGI (reference sequence). Trimming took off 7 bases at V and 2 bases at J, with 9 bases between the two ends.